This T cell receptor beta chain was identified during a study of blood T cells in healthy people across ages. Total RNA extracted from each sample amounted to at least 5 micrograms. Concerning this clonotype: The antigen remains unidentified.

General observations from the study: Naive T cell percentage and TCR beta diversity correlated strongly.

Using a J-beta primer mix together with a sample-barcoded 5' primer, a second PCR was run for roughly 6 to 12 cycles. Carrying 12 random nucleotides, a template-switch adaptor labeled each individual cDNA molecule. TCRdb re-called the 5' RACE reads through MiXCR, storing one row per CDR3 protein. Among approximately 1,700,000 distinct CDR3 sequences, more than 35% were seen once, and the ten largest hold approximately 22%. This CDR3 has 15 residues. Trimming removed 5 bases from V and 7 bases from J; junction bases left unmatched: 11. Germline values: CDR1 SGHTA, CDR2 FQGNSA. The TCR was taken from a human donor in good health. The rearrangement uses TRBV7-2 and TRBJ1-1; 9 nucleotides align to TRBD1. Specimen: blood. CDR3 nucleotides: TGTGCCAGCAGCCGCCAGACAGGGGGGGTAGATGAAGCTTTCTTT. Translated: CASSRQTGGVDEAFF.